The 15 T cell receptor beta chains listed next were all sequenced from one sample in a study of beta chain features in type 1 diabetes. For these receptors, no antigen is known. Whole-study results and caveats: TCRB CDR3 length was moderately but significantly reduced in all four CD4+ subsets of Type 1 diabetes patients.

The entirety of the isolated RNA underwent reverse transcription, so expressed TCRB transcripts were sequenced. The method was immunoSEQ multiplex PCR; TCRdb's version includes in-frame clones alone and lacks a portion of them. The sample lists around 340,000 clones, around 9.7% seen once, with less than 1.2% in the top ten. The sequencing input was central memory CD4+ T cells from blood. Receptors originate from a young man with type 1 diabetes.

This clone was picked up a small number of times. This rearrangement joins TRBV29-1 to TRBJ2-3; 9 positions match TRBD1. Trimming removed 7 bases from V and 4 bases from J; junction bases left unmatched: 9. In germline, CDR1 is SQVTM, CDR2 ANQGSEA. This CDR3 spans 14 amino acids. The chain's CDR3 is CSGGNRDRADTQYF. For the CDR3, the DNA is TGCAGCGGGGGGAACCGGGACAGGGCAGATACGCAGTATTTT.

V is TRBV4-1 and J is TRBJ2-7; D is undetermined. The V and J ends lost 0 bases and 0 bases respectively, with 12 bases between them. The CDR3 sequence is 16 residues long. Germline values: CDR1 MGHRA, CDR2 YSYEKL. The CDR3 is CASSQDIGTRSYEQYF. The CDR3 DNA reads TGCGCCAGCAGCCAAGATATCGGCACTCGCTCCTACGAGCAGTACTTC.

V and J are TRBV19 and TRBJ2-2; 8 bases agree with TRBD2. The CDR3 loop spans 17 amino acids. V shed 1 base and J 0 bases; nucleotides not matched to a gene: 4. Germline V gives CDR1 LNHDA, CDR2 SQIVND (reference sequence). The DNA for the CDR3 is TGTGCCAGTAGTATAGTTGGACTAGCCGCGAACACCGGGGAGCTGTTTTTT. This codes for CASSIVGLAANTGELFF.

The CDR3 loop is CASSGPLGETQYF. The CDR3 DNA reads TGTGCCAGCAGTGGCCCACTGGGTGAGACCCAGTACTTC. This sequence joins TRBV5-6 and TRBJ2-5; D remains ambiguous. CDR3 length: 13 amino acids. Germline-derived CDR1 and CDR2 are SGHDT and YYEEEE. V lost 5 bases and J lost 5, with 13 bases in between.

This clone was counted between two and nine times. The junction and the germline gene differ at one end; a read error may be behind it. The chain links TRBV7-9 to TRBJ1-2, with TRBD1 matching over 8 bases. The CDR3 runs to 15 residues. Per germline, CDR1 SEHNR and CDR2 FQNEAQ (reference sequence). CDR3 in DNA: TGCGCCAGCAGCCAAGATTCCCAGGGGGCGGGTGGCTACACCTTC. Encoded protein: CASSQDSQGAGGYTF. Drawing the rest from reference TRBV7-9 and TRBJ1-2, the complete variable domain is DTGVSQNPRHKITKRGQNVTFRCDPISEHNRLYWYRQTLGQGPEFLTYFQNEAQLEKSRLLSDRFSAERPKGSFSTLEIQRTEQGDSAMYLCASSQDSQGAGGYTFGSGTRLTVV.

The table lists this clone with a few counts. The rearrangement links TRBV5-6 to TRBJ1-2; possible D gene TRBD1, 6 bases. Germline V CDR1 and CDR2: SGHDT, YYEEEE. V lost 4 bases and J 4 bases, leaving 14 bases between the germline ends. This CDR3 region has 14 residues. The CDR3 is CASSLFEGGYGYTF. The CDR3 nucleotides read TGTGCCAGCAGCCTCTTCGAGGGGGGCTATGGCTACACCTTC. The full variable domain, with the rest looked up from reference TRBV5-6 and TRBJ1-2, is DAGVTQSPTHLIKTRGQQVTLRCSPKSGHDTVSWYQQALGQGPQFIFQYYEEEERQRGNFPDRFSGHQFPNYSSELNVNALLLGDSALYLCASSLFEGGYGYTFGSGTRLTVV.

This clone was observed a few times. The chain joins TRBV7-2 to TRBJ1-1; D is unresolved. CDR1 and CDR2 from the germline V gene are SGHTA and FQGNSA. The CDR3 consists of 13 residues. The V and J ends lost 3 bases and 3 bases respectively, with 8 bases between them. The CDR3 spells CASSLKGDTEAFF. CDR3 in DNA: TGTGCCAGCAGCTTGAAGGGTGACACTGAAGCTTTCTTT.

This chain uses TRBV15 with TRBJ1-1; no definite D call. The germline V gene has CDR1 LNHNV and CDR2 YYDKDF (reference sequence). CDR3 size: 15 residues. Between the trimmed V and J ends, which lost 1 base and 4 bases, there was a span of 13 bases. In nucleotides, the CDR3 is TGTGCCACCAGCAGAGCAGAAGTCCCCCCCACTGAAGCTTTCTTT. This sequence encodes CATSRAEVPPTEAFF. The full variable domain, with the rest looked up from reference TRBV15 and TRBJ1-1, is DAMVIQNPRYQVTQFGKPVTLSCSQTLNHNVMYWYQQKSSQAPKLLFHYYDKDFNNEADTPDNFQSRRPNTSFCFLDIRSPGLGDTAMYLCATSRAEVPPTEAFFGQGTRLTVV.

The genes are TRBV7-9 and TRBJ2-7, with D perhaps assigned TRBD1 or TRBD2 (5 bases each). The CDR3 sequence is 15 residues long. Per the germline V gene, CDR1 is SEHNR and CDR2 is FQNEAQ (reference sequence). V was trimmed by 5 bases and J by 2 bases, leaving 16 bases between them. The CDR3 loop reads CASSPWDGPTYEQYF. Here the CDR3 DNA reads TGTGCCAGCAGCCCCTGGGACGGCCCTACCTACGAGCAGTACTTC.

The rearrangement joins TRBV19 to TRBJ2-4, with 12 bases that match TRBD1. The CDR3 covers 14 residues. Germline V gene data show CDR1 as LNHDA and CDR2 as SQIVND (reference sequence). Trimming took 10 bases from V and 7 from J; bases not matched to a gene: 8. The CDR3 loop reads CATPGTGGRNIQYF. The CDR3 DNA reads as TGTGCCACCCCCGGGACAGGGGGCCGGAACATTCAGTACTTC. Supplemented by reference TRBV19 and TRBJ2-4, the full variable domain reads DGGITQSPKYLFRKEGQNVTLSCEQNLNHDAMYWYRQDPGQGLRLIYYSQIVNDFQKGDIAEGYSVSREKKESFPLTVTSAQKNPTAFYLCATPGTGGRNIQYFGAGTRLSVL.

The DNA of the CDR3 is TGTGCCAGTAGTCCCCGGACTGACAACACCGGGGAGCTGTTTTTT. Its translation is CASSPRTDNTGELFF. The chain uses TRBV19 and TRBJ2-2, with D tentatively TRBD2 (5 bases). V was clipped by 5 bases and J by 2 bases, with 12 bases between them. CDR3 length: 15 residues. Germline V lookup: CDR1 LNHDA, CDR2 SQIVND (reference sequence).

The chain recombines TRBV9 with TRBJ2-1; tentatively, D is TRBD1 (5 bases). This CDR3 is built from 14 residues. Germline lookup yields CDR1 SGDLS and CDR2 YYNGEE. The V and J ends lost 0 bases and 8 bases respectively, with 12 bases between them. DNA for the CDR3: TGTGCCAGCAGCGTAGTGCAGGGTAAAGATGAGCAGTTCTTC. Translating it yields CASSVVQGKDEQFF.

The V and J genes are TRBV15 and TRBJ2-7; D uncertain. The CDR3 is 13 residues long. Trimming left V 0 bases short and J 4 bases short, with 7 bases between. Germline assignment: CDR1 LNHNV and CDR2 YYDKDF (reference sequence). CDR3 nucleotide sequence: TGTGCCACCAGCAGAGATAAGGGTTACGAGCAGTACTTC. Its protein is CATSRDKGYEQYF.

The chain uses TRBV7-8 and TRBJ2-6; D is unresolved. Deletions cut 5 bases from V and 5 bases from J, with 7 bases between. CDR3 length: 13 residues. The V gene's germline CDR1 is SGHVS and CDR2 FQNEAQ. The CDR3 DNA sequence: TGTGCCAGCAGCCCGGGCCGGGCCAACGTCCTGACTTTC. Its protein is CASSPGRANVLTF.

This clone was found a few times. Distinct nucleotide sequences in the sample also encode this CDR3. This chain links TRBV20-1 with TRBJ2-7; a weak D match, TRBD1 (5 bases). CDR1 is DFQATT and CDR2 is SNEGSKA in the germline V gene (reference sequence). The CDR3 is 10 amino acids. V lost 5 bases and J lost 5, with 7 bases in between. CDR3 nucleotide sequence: TGCAGTGCTGGGGCCCACGAGCAGTACTTC. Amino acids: CSAGAHEQYF.